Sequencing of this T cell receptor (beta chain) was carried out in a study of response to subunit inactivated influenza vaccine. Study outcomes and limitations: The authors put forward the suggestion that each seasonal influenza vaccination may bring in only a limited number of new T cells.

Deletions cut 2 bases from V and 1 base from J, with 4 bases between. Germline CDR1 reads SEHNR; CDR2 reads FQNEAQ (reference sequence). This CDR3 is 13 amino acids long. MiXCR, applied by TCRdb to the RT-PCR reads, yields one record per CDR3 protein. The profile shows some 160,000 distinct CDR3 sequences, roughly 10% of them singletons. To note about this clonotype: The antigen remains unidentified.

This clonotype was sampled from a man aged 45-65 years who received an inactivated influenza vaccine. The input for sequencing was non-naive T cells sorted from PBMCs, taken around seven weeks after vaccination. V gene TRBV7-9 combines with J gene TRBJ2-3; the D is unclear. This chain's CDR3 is CASSLPGTDTQYF. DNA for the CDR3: TGTGCCAGCAGCTTACCTGGCACAGATACGCAGTATTTT. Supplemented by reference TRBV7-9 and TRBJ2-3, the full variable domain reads DTGVSQNPRHKITKRGQNVTFRCDPISEHNRLYWYRQTLGQGPEFLTYFQNEAQLEKSRLLSDRFSAERPKGSFSTLEIQRTEQGDSAMYLCASSLPGTDTQYFGPGTRLTVL.